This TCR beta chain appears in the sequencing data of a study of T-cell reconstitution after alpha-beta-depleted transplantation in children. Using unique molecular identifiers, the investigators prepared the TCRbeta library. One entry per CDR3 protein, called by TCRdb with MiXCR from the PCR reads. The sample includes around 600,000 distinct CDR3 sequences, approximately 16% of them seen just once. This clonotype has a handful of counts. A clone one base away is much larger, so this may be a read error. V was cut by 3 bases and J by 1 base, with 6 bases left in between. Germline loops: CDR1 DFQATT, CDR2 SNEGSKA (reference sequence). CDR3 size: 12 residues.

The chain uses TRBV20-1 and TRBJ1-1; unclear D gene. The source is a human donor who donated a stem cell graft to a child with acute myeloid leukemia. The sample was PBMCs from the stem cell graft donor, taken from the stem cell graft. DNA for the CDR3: TGCAGTGCTAGTAGGAAGAACACTGAAGCTTTCTTT. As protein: CSASRKNTEAFF.